Shown below are 2 T cell receptor beta chains from a single sample sequenced in a study of cytomegalovirus exposure and HLA in healthy donors. The primer mix had 60 Vbeta and 13 Jbeta primers. Data came from immunoSEQ multiplex PCR; TCRdb stores just in-frame clones and leaves some out. The sample yields nearly 110,000 clones, 80% to 90% seen once. The material sequenced was PBMCs. The receptors shown here come from a man aged 50-59 years in good health and CMV-seronegative.

The genes are TRBV23-1 and TRBJ2-7; D may be TRBD2 (5 bases). TRBV23-1 is assigned to the ORF class and has an uncertain function. This CDR3 region has 12 residues. V shed 7 bases and J shed 6 bases, with 13 bases lying between them. As DNA, the CDR3 is TGCGCCAGCACAGCGGTGAGGTCCGAGCAGTACGTC. This sequence encodes CASTAVRSEQYV.

The chain has TRBV5-1 and TRBJ1-5; D not certain. V was cut by 5 bases and J by 3 bases, with 9 bases left in between. Germline loops: CDR1 SGHRS, CDR2 YFSETQ. The CDR3 is 13 amino acids. The CDR3 nucleotides are TGCGCCAGCAGGCAGGAAATCAATCAGCCCCAGCATTTT. Its translation is CASRQEINQPQHF.